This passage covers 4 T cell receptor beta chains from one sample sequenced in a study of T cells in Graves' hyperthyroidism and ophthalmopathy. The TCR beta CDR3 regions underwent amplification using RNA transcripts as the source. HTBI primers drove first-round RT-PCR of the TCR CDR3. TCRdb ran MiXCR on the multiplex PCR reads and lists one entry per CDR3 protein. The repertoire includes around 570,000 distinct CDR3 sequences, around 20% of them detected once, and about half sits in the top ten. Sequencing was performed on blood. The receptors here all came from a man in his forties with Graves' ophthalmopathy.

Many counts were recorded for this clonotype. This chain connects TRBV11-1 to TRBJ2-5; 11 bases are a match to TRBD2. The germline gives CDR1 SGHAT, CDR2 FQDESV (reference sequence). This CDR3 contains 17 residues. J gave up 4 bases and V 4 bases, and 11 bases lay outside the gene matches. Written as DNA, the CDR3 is TGTGCCAGCAGCTCGACACTACTAGCGGGAGTGGGAGAGACCCAGTACTTC. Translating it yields CASSSTLLAGVGETQYF.

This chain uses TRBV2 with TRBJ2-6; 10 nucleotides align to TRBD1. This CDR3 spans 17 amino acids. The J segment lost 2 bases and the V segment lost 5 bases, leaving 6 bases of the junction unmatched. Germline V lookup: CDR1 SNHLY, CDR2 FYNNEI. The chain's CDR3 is CASSKLDRGTGANVLTF. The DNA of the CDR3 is TGTGCCAGCAGTAAACTGGACAGGGGGACTGGGGCCAACGTCCTGACTTTC.

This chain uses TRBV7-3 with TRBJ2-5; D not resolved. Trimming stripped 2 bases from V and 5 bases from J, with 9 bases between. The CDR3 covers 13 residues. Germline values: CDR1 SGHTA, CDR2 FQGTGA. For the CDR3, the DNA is TGTGCCAGCAGCTTATACGTGGAGGAGACCCAGTACTTC. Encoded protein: CASSLYVEETQYF.

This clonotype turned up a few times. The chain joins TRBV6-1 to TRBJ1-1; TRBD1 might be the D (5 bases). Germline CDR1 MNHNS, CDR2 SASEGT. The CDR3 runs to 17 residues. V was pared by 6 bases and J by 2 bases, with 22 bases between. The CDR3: CASRPTPAGDRNTEAFF. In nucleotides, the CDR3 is TGTGCCAGCAGACCAACCCCAGCGGGGGATCGCAACACTGAAGCTTTCTTT.